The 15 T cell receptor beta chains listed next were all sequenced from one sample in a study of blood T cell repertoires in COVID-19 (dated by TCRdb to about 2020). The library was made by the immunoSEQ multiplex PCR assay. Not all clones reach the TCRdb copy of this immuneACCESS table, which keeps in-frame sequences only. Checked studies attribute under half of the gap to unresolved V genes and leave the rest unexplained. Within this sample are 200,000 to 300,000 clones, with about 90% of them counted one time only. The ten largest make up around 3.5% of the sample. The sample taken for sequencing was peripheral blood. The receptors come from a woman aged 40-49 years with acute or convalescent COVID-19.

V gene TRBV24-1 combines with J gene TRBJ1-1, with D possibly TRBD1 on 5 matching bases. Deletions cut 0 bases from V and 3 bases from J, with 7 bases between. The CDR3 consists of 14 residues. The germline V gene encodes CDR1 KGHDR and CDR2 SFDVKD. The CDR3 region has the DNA TGTGCCACCAGTGATTTGGCGGGGGACACTGAAGCTTTCTTT. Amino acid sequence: CATSDLAGDTEAFF.

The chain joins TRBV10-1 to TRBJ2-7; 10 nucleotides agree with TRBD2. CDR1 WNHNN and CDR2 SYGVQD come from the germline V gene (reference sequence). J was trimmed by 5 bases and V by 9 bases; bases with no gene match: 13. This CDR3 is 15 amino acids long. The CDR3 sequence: CASSHSPSGGDEQYV. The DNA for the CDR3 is TGCGCCAGTTCCCACTCTCCTAGCGGGGGTGACGAGCAGTACGTC.

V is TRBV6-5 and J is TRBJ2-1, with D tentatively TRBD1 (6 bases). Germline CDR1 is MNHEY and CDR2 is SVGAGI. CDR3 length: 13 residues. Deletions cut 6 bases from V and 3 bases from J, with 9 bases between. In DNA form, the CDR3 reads TGTGCCAGCAGCCAACAGGGCTACAATGAGCAGTTCTTC. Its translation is CASSQQGYNEQFF.

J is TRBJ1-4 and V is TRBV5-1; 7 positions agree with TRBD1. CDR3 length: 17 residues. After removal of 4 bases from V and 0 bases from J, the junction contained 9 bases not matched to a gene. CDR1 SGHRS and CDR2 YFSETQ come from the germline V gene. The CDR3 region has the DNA TGCGCCAGCAGCAGGGCAGGGGGGCGTGCAACTAATGAAAAACTGTTTTTT. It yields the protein CASSRAGGRATNEKLFF.

The CDR3 region has the DNA TGCGCCAGCAGCCAAAGGCCCCTCAGGACTCCTAATGAAAAACTGTTTTTT. The encoded protein is CASSQRPLRTPNEKLFF. The chain has TRBV4-1 and TRBJ1-4; no clear D. This CDR3 spans 17 amino acids. In germline, CDR1 is MGHRA, CDR2 YSYEKL. Trimming left V 2 bases short and J 3 bases short, with 16 bases between.

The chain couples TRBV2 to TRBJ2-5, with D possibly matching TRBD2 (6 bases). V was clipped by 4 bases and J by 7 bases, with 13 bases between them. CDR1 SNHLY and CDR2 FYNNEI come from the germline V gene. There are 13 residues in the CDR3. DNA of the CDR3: TGTGCCAGCAGTGCCGGGGGTTCGGGGACCCAGTACTTC. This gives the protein CASSAGGSGTQYF.

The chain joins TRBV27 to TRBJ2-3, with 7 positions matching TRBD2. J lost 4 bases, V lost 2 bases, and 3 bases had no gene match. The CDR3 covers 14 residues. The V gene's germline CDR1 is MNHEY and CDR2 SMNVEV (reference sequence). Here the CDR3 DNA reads TGTGCCAGCAGTTTACAGGGAGGGGCAGATACGCAGTATTTT. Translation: CASSLQGGADTQYF.

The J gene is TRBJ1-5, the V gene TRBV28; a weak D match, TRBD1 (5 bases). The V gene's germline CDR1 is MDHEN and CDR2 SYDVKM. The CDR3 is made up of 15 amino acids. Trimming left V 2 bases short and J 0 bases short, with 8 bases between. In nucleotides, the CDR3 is TGTGCCAGCAGTTTACTAGGGGCTAGCAATCAGCCCCAGCATTTT. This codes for CASSLLGASNQPQHF.

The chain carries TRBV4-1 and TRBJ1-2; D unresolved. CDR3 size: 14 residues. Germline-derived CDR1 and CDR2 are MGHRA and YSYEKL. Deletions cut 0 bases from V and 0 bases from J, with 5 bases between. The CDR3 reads CASSQDAANYGYTF. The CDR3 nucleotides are TGCGCCAGCAGCCAAGATGCGGCTAACTATGGCTACACCTTC.

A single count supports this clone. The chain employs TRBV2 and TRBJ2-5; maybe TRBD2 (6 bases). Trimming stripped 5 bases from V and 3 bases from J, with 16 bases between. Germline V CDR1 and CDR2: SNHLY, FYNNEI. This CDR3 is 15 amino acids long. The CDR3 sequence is CASSSPGTGKETQYF. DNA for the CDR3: TGTGCCAGCAGTTCCCCCGGGACTGGGAAAGAGACCCAGTACTTC.

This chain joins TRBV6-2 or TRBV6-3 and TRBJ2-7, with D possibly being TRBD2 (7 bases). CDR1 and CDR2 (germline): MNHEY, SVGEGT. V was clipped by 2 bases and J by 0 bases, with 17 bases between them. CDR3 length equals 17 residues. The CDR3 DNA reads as TGTGCCAGCAGTTACGCCTTAAGGGGGGGCTTCTCCTACGAGCAGTACGTC. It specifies CASSYALRGGFSYEQYV.

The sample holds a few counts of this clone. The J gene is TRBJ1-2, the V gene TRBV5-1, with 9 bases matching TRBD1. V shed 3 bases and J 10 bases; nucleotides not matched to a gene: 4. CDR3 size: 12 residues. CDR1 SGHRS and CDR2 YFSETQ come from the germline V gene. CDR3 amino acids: CASSYDRGDYTF. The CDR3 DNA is TGCGCCAGCAGCTACGACAGGGGGGACTACACCTTC.

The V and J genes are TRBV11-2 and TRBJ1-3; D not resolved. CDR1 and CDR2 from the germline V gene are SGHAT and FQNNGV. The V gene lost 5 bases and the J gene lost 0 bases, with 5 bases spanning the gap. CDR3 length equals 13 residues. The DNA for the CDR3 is TGTGCCAGCAGCACCAGCTCTGGAAACACCATATATTTT. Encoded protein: CASSTSSGNTIYF.

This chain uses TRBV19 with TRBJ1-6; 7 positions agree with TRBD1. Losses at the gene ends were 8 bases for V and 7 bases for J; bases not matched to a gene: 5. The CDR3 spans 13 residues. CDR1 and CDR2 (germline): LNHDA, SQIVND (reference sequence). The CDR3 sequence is CASSGTENSPLHF. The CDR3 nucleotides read TGTGCCAGTTCCGGGACAGAGAATTCACCCCTCCACTTT.

CDR3 sequence: CATSDVLGTGANNEQFF. CDR3 DNA: TGTGCCACCAGTGACGTCCTTGGGACAGGGGCCAACAATGAGCAGTTCTTC. The chain uses TRBV24-1 and TRBJ2-1; TRBD1 agrees at 10 bases. V lost 4 bases, J lost 5 bases, and 10 bases stayed unmatched. From germline, CDR1 is KGHDR and CDR2 SFDVKD. The CDR3 covers 17 residues.